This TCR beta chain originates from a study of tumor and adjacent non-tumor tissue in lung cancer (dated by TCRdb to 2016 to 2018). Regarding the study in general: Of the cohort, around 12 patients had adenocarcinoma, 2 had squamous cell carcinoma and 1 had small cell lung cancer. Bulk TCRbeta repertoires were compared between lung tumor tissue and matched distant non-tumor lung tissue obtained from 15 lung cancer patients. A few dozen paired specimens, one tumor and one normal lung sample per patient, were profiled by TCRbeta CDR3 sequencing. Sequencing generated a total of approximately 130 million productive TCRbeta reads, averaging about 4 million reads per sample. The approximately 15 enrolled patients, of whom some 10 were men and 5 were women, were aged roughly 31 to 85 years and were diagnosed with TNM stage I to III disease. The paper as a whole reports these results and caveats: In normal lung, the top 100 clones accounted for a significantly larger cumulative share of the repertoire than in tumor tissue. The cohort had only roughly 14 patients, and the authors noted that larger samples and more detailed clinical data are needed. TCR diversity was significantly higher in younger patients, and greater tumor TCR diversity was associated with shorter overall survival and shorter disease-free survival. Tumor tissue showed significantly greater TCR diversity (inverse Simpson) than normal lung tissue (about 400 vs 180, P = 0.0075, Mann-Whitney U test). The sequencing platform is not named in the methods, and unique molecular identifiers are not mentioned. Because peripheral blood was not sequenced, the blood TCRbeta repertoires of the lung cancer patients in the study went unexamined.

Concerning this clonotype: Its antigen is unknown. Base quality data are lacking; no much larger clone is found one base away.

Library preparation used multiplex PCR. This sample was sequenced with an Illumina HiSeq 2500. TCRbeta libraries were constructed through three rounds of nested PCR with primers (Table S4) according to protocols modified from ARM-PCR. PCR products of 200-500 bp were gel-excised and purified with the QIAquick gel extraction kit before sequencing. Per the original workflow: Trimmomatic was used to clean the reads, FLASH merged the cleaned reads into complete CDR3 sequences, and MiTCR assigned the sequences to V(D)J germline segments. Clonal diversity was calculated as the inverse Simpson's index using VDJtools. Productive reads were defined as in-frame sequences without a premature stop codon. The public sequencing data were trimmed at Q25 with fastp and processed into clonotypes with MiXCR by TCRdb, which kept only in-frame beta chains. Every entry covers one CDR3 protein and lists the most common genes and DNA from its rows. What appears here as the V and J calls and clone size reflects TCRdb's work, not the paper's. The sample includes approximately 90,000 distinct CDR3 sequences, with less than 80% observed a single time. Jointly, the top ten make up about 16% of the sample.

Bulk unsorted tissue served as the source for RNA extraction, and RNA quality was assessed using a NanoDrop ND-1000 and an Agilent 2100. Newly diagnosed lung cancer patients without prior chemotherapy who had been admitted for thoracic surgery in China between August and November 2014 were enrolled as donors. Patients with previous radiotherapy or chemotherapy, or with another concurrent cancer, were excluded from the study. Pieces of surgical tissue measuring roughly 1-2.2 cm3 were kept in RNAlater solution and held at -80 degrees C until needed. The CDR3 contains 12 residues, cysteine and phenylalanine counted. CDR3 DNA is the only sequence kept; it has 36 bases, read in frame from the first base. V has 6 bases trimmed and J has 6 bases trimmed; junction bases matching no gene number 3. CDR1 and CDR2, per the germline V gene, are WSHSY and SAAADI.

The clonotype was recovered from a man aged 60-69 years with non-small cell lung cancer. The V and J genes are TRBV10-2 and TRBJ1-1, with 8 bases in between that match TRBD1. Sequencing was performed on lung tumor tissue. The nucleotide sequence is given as TGCGCCAGCAGGGACAGGGACGCTGAAGCTTTCTTT. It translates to CASRDRDAEAFF.